This TCR beta chain was observed in a study of CXCR3-negative and CXCR3-positive naive CD8 T cells. Study observations and caveats: TRBV-TRBJ usage was similar across naive CXCR3 subsets but distinct in memory cells.

The authors prepared UMI-labeled TRB cDNA libraries by 5' RACE. From its re-call of the 5' RACE reads, TCRdb lists each CDR3 protein once, without DNA. Its clone listing holds roughly 70,000 distinct CDR3 sequences. For this clonotype: Its specificity is not known.

Germline V gene data show CDR1 as MNHEY and CDR2 as SVGAGI. The CDR3 extends over 14 amino acids. Specimen: naive CXCR3- CD8+ T cells from blood. As for subset: CD45RO-CCR7+CD27+CD95- naive CD8+ T cells lacking CXCR3 (TNR3-). The rearrangement links TRBV6-5 to TRBJ2-7; TCRdb proposes TRBD2, but this gene call is untestable without DNA. The sequence came from a human donor in good health. Some clones in this sample may be carry-over from other donors' samples. The CDR3 spells CASRQSLPEGEQYF.